This T cell receptor (beta chain) was found in a study of Graves' ophthalmopathy and Graves' hyperthyroidism. As regards this clonotype: Its antigen is currently unknown.

Amplification of TCR beta CDR3 regions used RNA transcripts. First-round RT-PCR relied on HTBI primers, and a second-round multiplex PCR came next. TCRdb passed the multiplex PCR reads through MiXCR, listing each CDR3 protein once. Of over 150,000 distinct CDR3 sequences in the sample, around two fifths were seen once. Ophthalmopathy-affected donors exhibited moderate-to-severe activity, CAS ≥3, NOSPECS ≥4, and duration under 3 months. Study-wide findings and caveats: A majority of expanded thyroid clonotypes exceeding 0.001 frequency were likewise present in blood.

The source of this sequence is a woman between 40 and 55 years old with Graves' ophthalmopathy. The specimen was peripheral blood.

As DNA, the CDR3 is TGTGCCAGCAGCTACGGGACTAGCGGCTCCTACGAGCAGTACTTC. This encodes CASSYGTSGSYEQYF. V usage is TRBV12-3 or TRBV12-4 and J usage is TRBJ2-7; 11 bases are a match to TRBD2. This CDR3 comprises 15 residues. The V gene end was trimmed by 6 bases and the J gene end by 0 bases; junction bases not matched to a gene: 4.